This TCR beta chain derives from a study of blood T cell repertoires in COVID-19. Study-wide context: Some COVID-19 samples were acute and others convalescent; all came from the United States, Italy and Spain. The cDNA or gDNA used as material had been derived from T cells, B-cell-depleted T cells, or PBMCs.

This clone was found once. The CDR3 consists of 15 residues. The germline V and J ends were trimmed by 0 bases and 3 bases, with 12 bases remaining between them. The germline CDR1 and CDR2 sequences are SGDLS and YYNGEE. Assay: immunoSEQ multiplex PCR; the TCRdb copy retains only in-frame clones and omits some. Among 50,000 to 60,000 clones listed, roughly 80% were seen once. Sequencing input: peripheral blood. The chain couples TRBV9 to TRBJ2-5; TRBD2 might be the D (6 bases). The sequence came from a human donor in a cohort sampled during active or convalescent COVID-19. The CDR3 loop reads CASSVGGGKEETQYF. Here the CDR3 DNA reads TGTGCCAGCAGCGTAGGAGGCGGGAAGGAAGAGACCCAGTACTTC.